One and the same sample provided the 30 T cell receptor beta chains below, sequenced in a study of Graves' ophthalmopathy and Graves' hyperthyroidism. Beta-chain TCR CDR3 regions were amplified from RNA transcripts. First-round RT-PCR with HTBI primers preceded a second-round multiplex PCR. A single record per CDR3 protein comes from TCRdb applying MiXCR to the multiplex PCR reads. The table includes 660,000 or so distinct CDR3 sequences, about 40% detected once. Input material: peripheral blood. All receptors come from an adult man with Graves' ophthalmopathy.

Comments on this clonotype: The missing conserved phenylalanine or tryptophan at the end of this CDR3 makes a read error likely. The limits of the CDR3 on the DNA are not certain, so only TCRdb's listed CDR3 is given. The chain has TRBV7-2 and TRBJ1-6; TRBD1 is taken as the D call from the table, unchecked against the DNA. In germline, CDR1 is SGHTA, CDR2 FQGNSA. The CDR3 sequence runs 9 residues, both termini included. This CDR3 reads CASSSDRAR.

As for this clonotype: The junction differs from germline at one of its ends, possibly a read error. The chain has TRBV19 and TRBJ2-5; 7 bases are a match to TRBD2. This CDR3 contains 15 residues. Germline V gene sequence: CDR1 LNHDA, CDR2 SQIVND (reference sequence). The chain's CDR3 is CASKAGVGGVEAQYF. The DNA of the CDR3 is TGTGCCAGTAAGGCGGGAGTAGGTGGTGTAGAGGCCCAGTACTTC.

This chain joins TRBV5-6 and TRBJ2-7, with 9 bases lining up with TRBD1. This CDR3 comprises 16 residues. Germline-derived CDR1 and CDR2 are SGHDT and YYEEEE. V was pared by 3 bases and J by 6 bases, with 13 bases of the junction left unmatched. The CDR3 nucleotides are TGTGCCAGCAGCTCTGCCGGGACAGGGCGGCGGGGCGAGCAGTACTTC. This gives the protein CASSSAGTGRRGEQYF.

This clonotype was picked up a small number of times. The chain is built from TRBV2 and TRBJ2-3; D may be TRBD2 (6 bases). V gave up 6 bases and J gave up 4 bases, with 11 bases separating them. This CDR3 spans 13 amino acids. From germline, CDR1 is SNHLY and CDR2 FYNNEI. CDR3 residues: CASSSGASDTQYF. The CDR3 nucleotides read TGTGCCAGCAGCTCGGGAGCGTCAGATACGCAGTATTTT.

This clonotype came up a few times. The rearrangement uses TRBV2 and TRBJ2-7; TRBD1 matches at 7 bases. This CDR3 contains 16 residues. Germline values: CDR1 SNHLY, CDR2 FYNNEI. J gave up 4 bases and V 6 bases, and 15 bases lay outside the gene matches. This CDR3 reads CASSYESIETGYEQYF. CDR3 DNA sequence: TGTGCCAGCAGCTACGAGAGTATTGAGACAGGGTACGAGCAGTACTTC.

This clonotype was detected ten times or more. V gene TRBV7-9 combines with J gene TRBJ1-2; D possibly corresponds to TRBD1 (6 bases). Germline V lookup: CDR1 SEHNR, CDR2 FQNEAQ (reference sequence). Trimming shortened V by 1 base and J by 4 bases, and 10 bases separated the two germline ends. This CDR3 has 14 residues. The CDR3 DNA reads TGTGCCAGCAGCTTAGGGGGGGGCGGCTATGGCTACACCTTC. It encodes CASSLGGGGYGYTF. Using reference TRBV7-9 and TRBJ1-2 for the parts outside the CDR3, the full variable domain is DTGVSQNPRHKITKRGQNVTFRCDPISEHNRLYWYRQTLGQGPEFLTYFQNEAQLEKSRLLSDRFSAERPKGSFSTLEIQRTEQGDSAMYLCASSLGGGGYGYTFGSGTRLTVV.

The chain couples TRBV29-1 to TRBJ2-2; D is unresolved. Trimming shortened V by 7 bases and J by 8 bases, and 11 bases separated the two germline ends. The CDR3 extends over 11 amino acids. Germline CDR1 is SQVTM and CDR2 is ANQGSEA. The CDR3 nucleotides read TGCAGCGGAGAAGATACAGGGGAGCTGTTTTTT. The encoded protein is CSGEDTGELFF.

This chain joins TRBV29-1 and TRBJ2-7; TRBD2 might be the D (5 bases). The J call may be in error: the DNA end matches TRBJ2-1 better. Germline CDR1 is SQVTM and CDR2 is ANQGSEA. The CDR3 sequence is 15 residues long. Here the CDR3 reads CSAQRGSGDYNEQFF. CDR3 nucleotide sequence: TGCAGCGCACAACGAGGAAGCGGAGACTACAATGAGCAGTTCTTC.

There are many counts of this clonotype. This chain links TRBV12-3 or TRBV12-4 with TRBJ1-1; possibly TRBD1 for D (6 bases). This CDR3 contains 15 residues. Trimming pared 6 bases from V and 2 bases from J, leaving 16 bases between. The CDR3 nucleotides are TGTGCCAGCAGCAAGCGGGGGCGCGGAAACACTGAAGCTTTCTTT. This encodes CASSKRGRGNTEAFF.

This clonotype was seen many times. The chain links TRBV12-3 or TRBV12-4 to TRBJ1-2; a possible D gene is TRBD1 (5 bases). The CDR3 extends over 12 amino acids. The V end was cut by 7 bases, the J end by 5 bases, with 11 bases between. The CDR3 spells CASTTGGYGYTF. CDR3 in DNA: TGTGCCAGCACCACGGGGGGGTATGGCTACACCTTC.

The sample holds a few counts of this clonotype. The V gene is TRBV4-1, the J gene TRBJ2-7, with 16 bases matching TRBD2. The trim removed 4 bases at V and 1 base at J, leaving 4 bases unmatched. The CDR3 length is 17 residues. Germline loops: CDR1 MGHRA, CDR2 YSYEKL. Here the CDR3 DNA reads TGCGCCAGCAGCCGAGGGACTAGCGGGGGGGCATCCTACGAGCAGTACTTC. This codes for CASSRGTSGGASYEQYF.

This CDR3 reads CSAKDLYEQYF. The CDR3 nucleotides read TGCAGTGCAAAGGACCTCTACGAGCAGTACTTC. The chain has TRBV20-1 and TRBJ2-7; D remains unclear. Germline V lookup: CDR1 DFQATT, CDR2 SNEGSKA (reference sequence). This CDR3 is built from 11 residues. V lost 6 bases to trimming and J lost 3 bases, with 9 bases between them.

As for this clonotype: This may come from a read error, since a much larger clone is one base off. The V gene is TRBV10-3, the J gene TRBJ1-6; 7 bases agree with TRBD1. V gave up 6 bases and J gave up 2 bases; unmatched junction bases: 4. CDR3 size: 15 residues. Germline V gene data show CDR1 as ENHRY and CDR2 as SYGVKD. The CDR3 DNA reads as TGTGCCATCAGCCAAGGACAGGCCTATAATTCACCCCTCCACTTT. Protein: CAISQGQAYNSPLHF.

This clonotype showed up many times. The chain uses TRBV6-5 and TRBJ1-2; D ambiguous. The CDR3 sequence is 13 residues long. Germline CDR1 reads MNHEY; CDR2 reads SVGAGI. Trimming shortened V by 0 bases and J by 7 bases, and 9 bases separated the two germline ends. The DNA for the CDR3 is TGTGCCAGCAGTTACTCGCATTTCCGTGGCTACACCTTC. Amino acid sequence: CASSYSHFRGYTF.

The chain recombines TRBV27 with TRBJ2-1; 10 positions agree with TRBD1. The J call may be in error: the DNA end matches TRBJ2-7 better. Looked up from germline, CDR1 is MNHEY and CDR2 is SMNVEV (reference sequence). CDR3 length equals 14 residues. CDR3 protein: CASSFGDRGHEQYF. As DNA, the CDR3 is TGTGCCAGCAGTTTTGGGGACAGGGGTCACGAGCAGTACTTC.

This chain connects TRBV7-9 to TRBJ2-5; possible D gene TRBD1, 6 bases. Trimming took 6 bases from V and 9 from J, leaving 23 bases between them. The germline V gene encodes CDR1 SEHNR and CDR2 FQNEAQ (reference sequence). The CDR3 contains 15 residues. CDR3 bases: TGTGCCAGCAGTGAACAGGGAAAAGGCAATCAGCCCCAGTACTTC. Translating gives CASSEQGKGNQPQYF.

With respect to this clonotype: A single base separates this from a much larger clone, so it may be a read error. The CDR3 does not close with the conserved phenylalanine or tryptophan, likely indicating a read error. The DNA of the CDR3 is TGCAGTGCTAGTCCGACTAGCGGGTACGAGCAGTACTGC. This codes for CSASPTSGYEQYC. The chain carries TRBV20-1 and TRBJ2-7, with 10 bases identical to TRBD2. The CDR3 runs 13 residues. Germline trimming cut 3 bases from V and 4 bases from J; bases unmatched to any gene: 3. Germline V gene lookup returns CDR1 DFQATT and CDR2 SNEGSKA (reference sequence).

With regard to this clonotype: At one boundary the junction diverges from the germline segment, which might be a read error. The chain combines TRBV9 with TRBJ2-7, with D perhaps TRBD2 (5 bases). CDR1 and CDR2 from the germline V gene are SGDLS and YYNGEE. This CDR3 is built from 16 residues. The CDR3 DNA is TGTGCCAGCAGCGTAGATCTGGCGGCTAGCTCCTACGGGCAGTACTTC. This encodes CASSVDLAASSYGQYF.

A single count supports this clonotype. A much bigger clone sits one base away, suggesting this may be a read error. V and J are TRBV6-1 and TRBJ2-7; D ambiguous. CDR3 length equals 13 residues. CDR1 and CDR2 (germline): MNHNS, SASEGT. The CDR3 loop is CAISEVRSYEQYF. CDR3 nucleotide sequence: TGTGCCATCAGTGAAGTCCGCTCCTACGAGCAGTACTTC.

About this clonotype: Its ends do not fully match the called genes, so a read error is possible. This chain links TRBV5-1 with TRBJ2-5; TRBD1 aligns across 9 bases. Germline CDR1 reads SGHRS; CDR2 reads YFSETQ. This CDR3 spans 14 amino acids. CDR3 sequence reads: CASSLDRGRETRYF. CDR3 coding DNA: TGCGCCAGCAGCTTGGACAGGGGGCGCGAGACCCGGTACTTC.

This clonotype was recorded many times. The chain couples TRBV4-1 to TRBJ1-5; D unclear. There are 14 residues in the CDR3. Trimming left V 0 bases short and J 5 bases short, with 8 bases between. The germline V gene encodes CDR1 MGHRA and CDR2 YSYEKL. The CDR3 sequence is CASSQDPVYQPQHF. In nucleotides, the CDR3 is TGCGCCAGCAGCCAAGATCCCGTCTATCAGCCCCAGCATTTT.

The V call is TRBV7-9, the J call TRBJ2-2; 10 bases match TRBD2. J lost 1 base, V lost 4 bases, and 6 bases had no gene match. This CDR3 contains 17 residues. CDR1 and CDR2 (germline): SEHNR, FQNEAQ (reference sequence). The CDR3 loop is CASSSAGTSENTGELFF. DNA for the CDR3: TGTGCCAGCAGCTCGGCCGGGACTAGCGAGAACACCGGGGAGCTGTTTTTT.

The V call is TRBV7-2, the J call TRBJ2-7, with D possibly being TRBD1 (8 bases). The CDR3 has 15 amino acids. Germline V CDR1 and CDR2: SGHTA, FQGNSA. V dropped 4 bases and J dropped 6 bases, with 19 bases sitting between them. The CDR3 reads CASSSLQGGSGEQYF. Here the CDR3 DNA reads TGTGCCAGCAGCTCCCTACAGGGGGGGTCCGGCGAGCAGTACTTC.

The V and J genes are TRBV10-3 and TRBJ1-1, with D uncertain. V was shortened by 0 bases and J by 7 bases, with 12 bases between the two germline ends. The length of the CDR3 is 14 residues. Per the germline V gene, CDR1 is ENHRY and CDR2 is SYGVKD. CDR3 bases: TGTGCCATCAGTGAGTCGTTGGCCTTTGATGAAGCTTTCTTT. Translation gives CAISESLAFDEAFF.

This clonotype was observed at least ten times. The chain employs TRBV7-2 and TRBJ2-5, with TRBD2 matching 10 bases. Trimming at V came to 3 bases and at J to 5 bases, leaving 9 bases not matched to a gene. CDR3 length equals 16 residues. Germline V gives CDR1 SGHTA, CDR2 FQGNSA. The CDR3 spells CASSFGTSGDSETQYF. CDR3 nucleotides: TGTGCCAGCAGCTTTGGCACTAGCGGGGATTCGGAGACCCAGTACTTC.

The chain recombines TRBV7-7 with TRBJ2-5; 9 bases match TRBD1. Losses at the gene ends were 11 bases for V and 5 bases for J; bases not matched to a gene: 15. CDR1 and CDR2 from the germline V gene are SSHAT and FNYEAQ (reference sequence). The CDR3 consists of 15 residues. DNA of the CDR3: TGTGCCTGGAATCTTCCGACAGGGGGGAGGGAGACCCAGTACTTC. Protein sequence: CAWNLPTGGRETQYF.

The chain employs TRBV15 and TRBJ1-5; D may be TRBD1 (6 bases). Trimming removed 1 base at V and 8 bases at J, with 15 bases between. The CDR3 has 15 amino acids. The germline V gene encodes CDR1 LNHNV and CDR2 YYDKDF (reference sequence). The CDR3: CATSRGSRGREPQHF. The CDR3 coding sequence is TGTGCCACCAGCAGAGGTAGCAGGGGAAGGGAGCCCCAGCATTTT.

This chain links TRBV5-6 with TRBJ1-1; tentative D call: TRBD1 (6 bases). V was trimmed by 5 bases and J by 4 bases, leaving 18 bases between them. The CDR3 is made up of 15 amino acids. Germline CDR1 is SGHDT and CDR2 is YYEEEE. The CDR3 reads CASRREGGEGTEAFF. The CDR3 bases are TGTGCCAGCAGGCGAGAGGGGGGCGAGGGCACTGAAGCTTTCTTT.

In its sample, this clonotype was seen many times. This rearrangement joins TRBV20-1 to TRBJ1-5; D call uncertain. The length of the CDR3 is 15 residues. Germline values: CDR1 DFQATT, CDR2 SNEGSKA (reference sequence). V shed 0 bases and J shed 5 bases, with 14 bases lying between them. The CDR3 DNA reads as TGCAGTGCTAGAGACCCCGGGAGGCGGCATCAGCCCCAGCATTTT. It encodes CSARDPGRRHQPQHF.

This clonotype was counted a single time. The chain recombines TRBV19 with TRBJ2-3; a possible D gene is TRBD1 (6 bases). This CDR3 spans 15 amino acids. Germline-derived CDR1 and CDR2 are LNHDA and SQIVND (reference sequence). The ends were cut back, 4 bases at V and 6 bases at J, with 17 bases in the middle. The CDR3 here is CASSTDRRLADTQYF. DNA for the CDR3: TGTGCCAGTAGTACCGACAGGAGGCTTGCGGATACGCAGTATTTT.